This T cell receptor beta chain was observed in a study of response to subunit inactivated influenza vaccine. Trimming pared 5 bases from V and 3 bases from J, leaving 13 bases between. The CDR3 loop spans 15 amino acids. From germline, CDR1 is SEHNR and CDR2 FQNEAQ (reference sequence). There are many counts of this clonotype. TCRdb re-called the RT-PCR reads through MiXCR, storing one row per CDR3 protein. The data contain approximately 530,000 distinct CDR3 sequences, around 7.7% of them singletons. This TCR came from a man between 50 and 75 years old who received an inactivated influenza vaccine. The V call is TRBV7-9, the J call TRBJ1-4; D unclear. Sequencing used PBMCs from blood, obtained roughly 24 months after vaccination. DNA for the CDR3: TGTGCCAGCAGCGCGGGGAGGGTTTCTAATGAAAAACTGTTTTTT. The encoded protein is CASSAGRVSNEKLFF. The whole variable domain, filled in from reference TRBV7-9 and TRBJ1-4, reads DTGVSQNPRHKITKRGQNVTFRCDPISEHNRLYWYRQTLGQGPEFLTYFQNEAQLEKSRLLSDRFSAERPKGSFSTLEIQRTEQGDSAMYLCASSAGRVSNEKLFFGSGTQLSVL.